The 9 T cell receptor beta chains presented below share a single source sample, sequenced in a study of blood T cell repertoires in COVID-19. Assay used: immunoSEQ multiplex PCR; TCRdb lists only in-frame clones, some missing. The table lists about 160,000 clones, approximately 81% of them singletons. The sample taken for sequencing was peripheral blood. All receptors derive from a human donor with acute or convalescent COVID-19. The donor label of this sample is uncertain.

This sequence joins TRBV29-1 and TRBJ2-7, with TRBD1 as a possible D gene (6 bases). In germline, CDR1 is SQVTM, CDR2 ANQGSEA. The V end was cut by 0 bases, the J end by 6 bases, with 12 bases between. The CDR3 loop spans 13 amino acids. CDR3 loop: CSVEEQGGREQYF. As DNA, the CDR3 is TGCAGCGTTGAAGAGCAAGGGGGACGCGAGCAGTACTTC.

The chain couples TRBV11-2 to TRBJ1-5, with a tentative D call TRBD1 (5 bases). The CDR3 has 16 residues. CDR1 SGHAT and CDR2 FQNNGV come from the germline V gene. Trimming removed 5 bases at V and 4 bases at J, with 18 bases between. The CDR3 region has the DNA TGTGCCAGCAGCCCCCAAGGATCGGGGGTTAATCAGCCCCAGCATTTT. Translating it yields CASSPQGSGVNQPQHF.

This sequence joins TRBV6-6 and TRBJ2-2; no definite D call. V shed 6 bases and J shed 2 bases, with 4 bases lying between them. Germline CDR1 reads MNHNY; CDR2 reads SVGAGI (reference sequence). This CDR3 has 12 residues. The CDR3 DNA sequence: TGTGCCAGCAGCTATAACACCGGGGAGCTGTTTTTT. The encoded protein is CASSYNTGELFF.

The chain carries TRBV18 and TRBJ2-7; D gene unclear. Trimming took 3 bases from V and 4 from J, leaving 4 bases between them. The CDR3 loop spans 11 amino acids. CDR1 is KGHSH and CDR2 is LQKENI in the germline V gene. The CDR3 coding sequence is TGTGCCAGCTCACCTCAATACGAGCAGTACTTC. Protein: CASSPQYEQYF.

The J gene is TRBJ2-1, the V gene TRBV7-3, with D possibly matching TRBD2 (6 bases). Germline V lookup: CDR1 SGHTA, CDR2 FQGTGA. The CDR3 has 16 residues. The V and J ends lost 1 base and 2 bases respectively, with 12 bases between them. The CDR3 is CASSLISGLPYNEQFF. CDR3 DNA sequence: TGTGCCAGCAGCTTAATAAGCGGGTTACCCTACAATGAGCAGTTCTTC.

A few counts support this clone. The genes are TRBV2 and TRBJ1-6; tentatively, D is TRBD1 (5 bases). V was pared by 6 bases and J by 10 bases, with 13 bases between. Germline V CDR1 and CDR2: SNHLY, FYNNEI. This CDR3 region has 13 residues. The CDR3 nucleotides read TGTGCCAGCAGGGGGGAGGACTACTCACCCCTCCACTTT. Its translation is CASRGEDYSPLHF. The whole variable domain, remainder taken from reference TRBV2 and TRBJ1-6, is EPEVTQTPSHQVTQMGQEVILRCVPISNHLYFYWYRQILGQKVEFLVSFYNNEISEKSEIFDDQFSVERPDGSNFTLKIRSTKLEDSAMYFCASRGEDYSPLHFGNGTRLTVT.

The chain has TRBV29-1 and TRBJ1-2; 7 nucleotides match TRBD1. Per the germline V gene, CDR1 is SQVTM and CDR2 is ANQGSEA. V shed 4 bases and J 8 bases; nucleotides not matched to a gene: 13. This CDR3 has 14 residues. The CDR3 sequence: CSVAPPEGAKGYTF. CDR3 nucleotides: TGCAGCGTTGCCCCCCCCGAGGGGGCGAAGGGCTACACCTTC.

This chain joins TRBV5-1 and TRBJ1-1; D remains unclear. Deletions cut 5 bases from V and 5 bases from J, with 10 bases between. CDR3 length: 12 amino acids. Germline loops: CDR1 SGHRS, CDR2 YFSETQ. CDR3 sequence (DNA): TGCGCCAGCAGTCGGGGAGTGACTGAAGCTTTCTTT. Protein: CASSRGVTEAFF.

This CDR3 is CASSLDGSHSNQPQHF. In nucleotides, the CDR3 is TGTGCCAGCAGCTTAGATGGCAGTCATAGCAATCAGCCCCAGCATTTT. J is TRBJ1-5 and V is TRBV7-9; D is ambiguous. The V and J ends lost 1 base and 0 bases respectively, with 10 bases between them. The CDR3 has 16 amino acids. The germline V gene has CDR1 SEHNR and CDR2 FQNEAQ (reference sequence).